This passage covers 20 T cell receptor beta chains from one sample sequenced in a study of multiple sclerosis patients with progressive multifocal leukoencephalopathy. Stated time point: before natalizumab initiation. Here immunoSEQ multiplex PCR was the method, and the copy in TCRdb shows in-frame clones only, minus some. The sample contains some 30,000 clones, roughly 90% of which appear only once. The sequenced sample was PBMCs. The source of these receptors is a human donor with multiple sclerosis.

Comment on this clone: Distinct nucleotide sequences in the sample also encode this CDR3. This chain connects TRBV6-1 to TRBJ1-5, with 7 bases aligning to TRBD1. The CDR3 has 15 residues. Unmatched junction bases numbered 3, after V lost 3 bases and J lost 1 base. The germline CDR1 and CDR2 sequences are MNHNS and SASEGT. This CDR3 reads CASSEAGGSNQPQHF. The CDR3 coding sequence is TGTGCCAGCAGTGAGGCAGGGGGGAGCAATCAGCCCCAGCATTTT.

V and J are TRBV6-5 and TRBJ1-4; 7 bases are shared with TRBD1. CDR3 length: 15 amino acids. From germline, CDR1 is MNHEY and CDR2 SVGAGI. The J segment lost 4 bases and the V segment lost 6 bases, leaving 8 bases of the junction unmatched. The CDR3 here is CASSHRTGDNEKLFF. In DNA form, the CDR3 reads TGTGCCAGCAGCCACAGGACAGGAGATAATGAAAAACTGTTTTTT.

The chain links TRBV4-3 to TRBJ2-7, with D possibly matching TRBD1 (5 bases). This CDR3 has 15 amino acids. The ends were cut back, 4 bases at V and 0 bases at J, with 13 bases in the middle. The germline V gene encodes CDR1 LGHNA and CDR2 YSLEER. The DNA for the CDR3 is TGCGCCAGCAGCCTATACAGGTCCAACTCCTACGAGCAGTACTTC. Translated, it gives CASSLYRSNSYEQYF.

The chain couples TRBV5-1 to TRBJ2-1, with 12 bases matching TRBD2. The germline V gene encodes CDR1 SGHRS and CDR2 YFSETQ. The CDR3 has 15 residues. The V and J ends lost 0 bases and 5 bases, in that order; junction bases with no gene match: 0. CDR3 protein: CASSLGLAGDNEQFF. In nucleotides, the CDR3 is TGCGCCAGCAGCTTGGGACTAGCGGGGGACAATGAGCAGTTCTTC.

CDR3 DNA sequence: TGTGCCAGCAGTTCATGGACTAGCGGGAGAGGCGATGAGCAGTTCTTC. It codes for CASSSWTSGRGDEQFF. The chain recombines TRBV28 with TRBJ2-1, with 13 bases fitting TRBD2. CDR3 length equals 16 residues. The germline V gene has CDR1 MDHEN and CDR2 SYDVKM. With V trimmed by 4 bases and J by 8 bases, 8 bases remained unmatched.

The genes are TRBV30 and TRBJ2-7, with 14 bases that match TRBD2. With V trimmed by 6 bases and J by 1 base, 8 bases remained unmatched. The CDR3 is 16 residues long. Per germline, CDR1 GTSNPN and CDR2 SVGIG (reference sequence). The CDR3 sequence is CACLGTSGRASYEQYF. DNA of the CDR3: TGTGCCTGTCTCGGGACTAGCGGGAGAGCTTCCTACGAGCAGTACTTC.

The chain couples TRBV5-1 to TRBJ2-7; 8 bases line up with TRBD1. CDR1 and CDR2 (germline): SGHRS, YFSETQ. V lost 2 bases to trimming and J lost 3 bases; unmatched junction nucleotides: 4. CDR3 length: 14 residues. The CDR3, as DNA: TGCGCCAGCAGCTTACGGACAGGGCTCTACGAGCAGTACTTC. This gives the protein CASSLRTGLYEQYF.

The rearrangement links TRBV5-6 to TRBJ2-7; 7 bases map to TRBD2. The CDR3 loop spans 15 amino acids. Germline V gene lookup returns CDR1 SGHDT and CDR2 YYEEEE. V lost 0 bases, J lost 0 bases, and 3 bases stayed unmatched. This chain's CDR3 is CASSLEGLTSYEQYF. Here the CDR3 DNA reads TGTGCCAGCAGCTTGGAGGGACTAACCTCCTACGAGCAGTACTTC.

The chain joins TRBV10-3 to TRBJ2-5; D possibly corresponds to TRBD2 (6 bases). The closer fit of TRBJ2-7 to the DNA end suggests the J call may be wrong. This CDR3 has 14 amino acids. The V gene's germline CDR1 is ENHRY and CDR2 SYGVKD. The CDR3 loop is CATISGYEPYEQYF. The CDR3 coding sequence is TGTGCCACTATTAGCGGATACGAACCCTACGAGCAGTACTTC.

The chain links TRBV4-3 to TRBJ2-7; TRBD2 matches at 10 bases. Losses at the gene ends were 4 bases for V and 3 bases for J; bases not matched to a gene: 6. Per the germline V gene, CDR1 is LGHNA and CDR2 is YSLEER. The CDR3 has 15 residues. CDR3 coding DNA: TGCGCCAGCAGCCCCCAAATAGCGGGAGGCTACGAGCAGTACTTC. This translates into CASSPQIAGGYEQYF.

In the case of this clone: Mismatch with germline at one junction end may stem from a read error. Other DNA sequences of this sample code for an identical CDR3. The chain combines TRBV7-2 with TRBJ1-1; D ambiguous. The CDR3 extends over 15 amino acids. From germline, CDR1 is SGHTA and CDR2 FQGNSA. The CDR3 nucleotides are TGCGCCAGCAGTTTCGGTTTCGGGCCGTCACTGAAAGCTTTCTTT. Its protein is CASSFGFGPSLKAFF.

The CDR3 coding sequence is TGTGCCAGCAGTTTCGGAGGTAGCAATCAGCCCCAGCATTTT. It is translated as CASSFGGSNQPQHF. The chain employs TRBV28 and TRBJ1-5; D remains ambiguous. Trimming left V 3 bases short and J 0 bases short, with 6 bases between. Germline V lookup: CDR1 MDHEN, CDR2 SYDVKM. The CDR3 is 14 amino acids.

The chain joins TRBV19 to TRBJ2-1; D tentatively fits TRBD1 or TRBD2 (5 bases each). V lost 4 bases to trimming and J lost 10 bases, with 8 bases between them. CDR3 length equals 11 residues. Germline V gives CDR1 LNHDA, CDR2 SQIVND (reference sequence). The CDR3: CASSKGREQFF. DNA of the CDR3: TGTGCCAGTAGTAAGGGACGGGAGCAGTTCTTC.

The chain couples TRBV28 to TRBJ2-7; TRBD1 matches at 7 bases. The CDR3 runs to 16 residues. CDR1 MDHEN and CDR2 SYDVKM come from the germline V gene. Losses at the gene ends were 5 bases for V and 0 bases for J; bases not matched to a gene: 10. The CDR3 region is CASSPIQGTRSYEQYF. The CDR3 DNA is TGTGCCAGCAGTCCGATACAGGGGACCCGCTCCTACGAGCAGTACTTC.

CDR3 loop: CASSQVVGEGPYGYTF. DNA of the CDR3: TGCGCCAGCAGCCAAGTGGTGGGTGAGGGCCCCTATGGCTACACCTTC. This chain links TRBV4-3 with TRBJ1-2; D unresolved. CDR1 LGHNA and CDR2 YSLEER come from the germline V gene. V lost 1 base, J lost 4 bases, and 16 bases lay in between. The CDR3 covers 16 residues.

The V call is TRBV28, the J call TRBJ1-3; 11 nucleotides line up with TRBD1. This CDR3 has 16 residues. V lost 6 bases to trimming and J lost 1 base; unmatched junction nucleotides: 5. Germline-derived CDR1 and CDR2 are MDHEN and SYDVKM. The CDR3 region has the DNA TGTGCCAGCAGGCGGACAGGGGGCAGTTCTGGAAACACCATATATTTT. It codes for CASRRTGGSSGNTIYF.

The chain is built from TRBV28 and TRBJ1-5; D is perhaps TRBD1 (5 bases). V gave up 6 bases and J gave up 4 bases, with 22 bases separating them. The germline V gene has CDR1 MDHEN and CDR2 SYDVKM. This CDR3 has 17 amino acids. The CDR3 here is CASRSLLGRDSNQPQHF. CDR3 in DNA: TGTGCCAGCAGAAGCTTACTAGGCAGGGATTCGAATCAGCCCCAGCATTTT.

This rearrangement joins TRBV9 to TRBJ2-1; 12 positions match TRBD2. The CDR3 consists of 20 residues. CDR1 is SGDLS, CDR2 YYNGEE, per germline. V trimming: 0 bases; J trimming: 3 bases; junction bases outside the gene matches: 13. The CDR3 DNA reads as TGTGCCAGCAGCGTAGACCCTAGCGGGAGGGCCTTTCCCCGCTACAATGAGCAGTTCTTC. Its translation is CASSVDPSGRAFPRYNEQFF.

Worth noting for this clone: Compared with germline, one end of the junction differs, possibly owing to a read error. This chain connects TRBV2 to TRBJ2-7; tentatively, D is TRBD2 (5 bases). Germline CDR1 reads SNHLY; CDR2 reads FYNNEI. The CDR3 contains 12 residues. This chain's CDR3 is CASSRASRRKKF. CDR3 coding DNA: TGTGCCAGCAGCCGTGCTAGCCGGAGGAAGAAATTC.

This chain joins TRBV28 and TRBJ1-5, with a weak D call TRBD1 (6 bases). In germline, CDR1 is MDHEN, CDR2 SYDVKM. V was cut by 6 bases and J by 7 bases, with 16 bases left in between. This CDR3 is 14 amino acids long. CDR3: CASSSQGRRQPQHF. CDR3 bases: TGTGCCAGCAGCTCCCAGGGGAGGCGCCAGCCCCAGCATTTT.